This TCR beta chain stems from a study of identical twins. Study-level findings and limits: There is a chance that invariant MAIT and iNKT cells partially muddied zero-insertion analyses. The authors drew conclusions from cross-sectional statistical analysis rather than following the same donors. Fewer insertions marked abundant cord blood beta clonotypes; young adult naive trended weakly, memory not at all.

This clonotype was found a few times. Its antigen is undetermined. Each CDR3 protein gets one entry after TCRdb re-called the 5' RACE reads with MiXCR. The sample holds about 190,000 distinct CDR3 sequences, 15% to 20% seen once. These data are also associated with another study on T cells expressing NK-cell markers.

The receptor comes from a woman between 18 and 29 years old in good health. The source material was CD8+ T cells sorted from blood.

CDR3 loop: CAWRKISDEQFF. CDR3 coding DNA: TGTGCCTGGAGGAAGATAAGCGATGAGCAGTTCTTC. The chain links TRBV30 to TRBJ2-1; no clear D gene. The CDR3 spans 12 residues. Between the trimmed V and J ends, which lost 3 bases and 8 bases, there was a span of 11 bases. Germline V lookup: CDR1 GTSNPN, CDR2 SVGIG (reference sequence).